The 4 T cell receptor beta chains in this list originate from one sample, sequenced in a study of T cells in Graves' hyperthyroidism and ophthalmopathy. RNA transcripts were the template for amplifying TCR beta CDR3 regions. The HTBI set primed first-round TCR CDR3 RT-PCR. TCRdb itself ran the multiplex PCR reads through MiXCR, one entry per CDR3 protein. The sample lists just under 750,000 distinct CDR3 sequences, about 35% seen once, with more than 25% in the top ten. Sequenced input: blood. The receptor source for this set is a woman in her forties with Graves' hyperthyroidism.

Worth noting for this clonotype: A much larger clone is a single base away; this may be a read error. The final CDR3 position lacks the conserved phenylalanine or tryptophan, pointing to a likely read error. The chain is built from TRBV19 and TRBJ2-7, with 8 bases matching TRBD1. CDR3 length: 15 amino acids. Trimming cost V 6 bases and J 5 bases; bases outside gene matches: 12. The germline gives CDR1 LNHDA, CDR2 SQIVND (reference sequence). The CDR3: CASRGNWQGANEQYL. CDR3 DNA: TGTGCCAGTAGGGGGAATTGGCAGGGGGCTAACGAGCAGTACCTC.

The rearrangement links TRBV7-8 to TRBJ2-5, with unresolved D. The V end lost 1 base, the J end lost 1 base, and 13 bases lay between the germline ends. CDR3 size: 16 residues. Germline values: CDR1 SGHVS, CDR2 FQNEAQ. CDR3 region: CASSLGFVFFQETQYF. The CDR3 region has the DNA TGTGCCAGCAGCTTAGGATTCGTATTTTTCCAAGAGACCCAGTACTTC.

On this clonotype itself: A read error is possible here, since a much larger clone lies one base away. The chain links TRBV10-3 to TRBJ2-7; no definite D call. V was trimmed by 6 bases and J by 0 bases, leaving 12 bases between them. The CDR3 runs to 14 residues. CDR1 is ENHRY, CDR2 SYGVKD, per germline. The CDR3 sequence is CAIRELLSSYEQYF. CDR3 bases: TGTGCCATCAGGGAACTTTTGAGCTCCTACGAGCAGTACTTC.

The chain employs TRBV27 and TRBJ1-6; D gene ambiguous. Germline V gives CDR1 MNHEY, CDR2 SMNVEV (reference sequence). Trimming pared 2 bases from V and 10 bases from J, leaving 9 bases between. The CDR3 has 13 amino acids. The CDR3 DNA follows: TGTGCCAGCAGTTTAAAAATCGGGTCACCCCTCCACTTT. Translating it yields CASSLKIGSPLHF.